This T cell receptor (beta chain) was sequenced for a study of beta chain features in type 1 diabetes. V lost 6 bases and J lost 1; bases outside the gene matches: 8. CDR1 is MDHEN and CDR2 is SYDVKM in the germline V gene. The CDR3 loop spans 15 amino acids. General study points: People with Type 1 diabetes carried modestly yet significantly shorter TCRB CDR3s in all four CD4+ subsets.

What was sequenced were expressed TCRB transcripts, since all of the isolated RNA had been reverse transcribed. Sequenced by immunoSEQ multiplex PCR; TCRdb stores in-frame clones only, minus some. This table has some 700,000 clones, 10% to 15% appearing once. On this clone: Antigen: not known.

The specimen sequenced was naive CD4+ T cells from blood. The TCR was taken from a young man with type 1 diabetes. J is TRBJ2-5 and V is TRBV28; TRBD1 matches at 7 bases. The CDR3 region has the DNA TGTGCCAGCAGCCTCCGACAGGGTGTCCAAGAGACCCAGTACTTC. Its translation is CASSLRQGVQETQYF. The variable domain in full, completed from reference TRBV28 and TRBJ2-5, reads DVKVTQSSRYLVKRTGEKVFLECVQDMDHENMFWYRQDPGLGLRLIYFSYDVKMKEKGDIPEGYSVSREKKERFSLILESASTNQTSMYLCASSLRQGVQETQYFGPGTRLLVL.